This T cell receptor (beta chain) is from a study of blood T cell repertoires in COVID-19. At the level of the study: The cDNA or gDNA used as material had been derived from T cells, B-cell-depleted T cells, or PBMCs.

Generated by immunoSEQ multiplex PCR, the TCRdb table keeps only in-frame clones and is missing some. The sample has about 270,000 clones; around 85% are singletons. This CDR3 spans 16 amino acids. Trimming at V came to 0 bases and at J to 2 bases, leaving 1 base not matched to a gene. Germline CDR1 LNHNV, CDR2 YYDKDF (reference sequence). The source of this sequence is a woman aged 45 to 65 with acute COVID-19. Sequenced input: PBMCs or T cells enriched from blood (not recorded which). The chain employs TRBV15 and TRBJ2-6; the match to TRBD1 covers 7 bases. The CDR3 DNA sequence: TGTGCCACCAGCAGAGACAGGGGGACTGGGGCCAACGTCCTGACTTTC. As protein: CATSRDRGTGANVLTF.